This T cell receptor beta chain was recovered during a study of T cells in Graves' hyperthyroidism and ophthalmopathy. As concerns this clonotype: At one boundary the junction diverges from the germline segment, which might be a read error.

This CDR3 spans 14 amino acids. Germline loops: CDR1 KGHDR, CDR2 SFDVKD. RNA transcripts were the template for amplifying TCR beta CDR3 regions. When the TCR CDR3 underwent first-round RT-PCR, the HTBI primer set was used. TCRdb re-called the multiplex PCR reads with MiXCR, one entry per CDR3 protein. The sample yields 610,000 or so distinct CDR3 sequences, around 42% seen once. Patients having uncontrolled infection, another autoimmune disease, pregnancy or lactation were not included. What was sequenced was peripheral blood or thyroid tissue (not recorded which). The sequence came from a woman under 30 with Graves' hyperthyroidism. V gene TRBV24-1 combines with J gene TRBJ2-2; 8 bases map to TRBD2. This CDR3 reads CVTSGGHASGELFF. The DNA for the CDR3 is TGTGTCACCAGCGGGGGCCATGCTTCCGGGGAGCTGTTTTTT.